The sequence of this T cell receptor beta chain was determined in a study of T-cell memory formation after mild COVID-19. For the study at large: Largely, the TCR clusters proved donor specific. Notes on the study in general: The finding that pre-infection memory included some responding clones suggested that cross-reactive memory joined.

TCRdb re-called the 5' RACE reads through MiXCR, storing one row per CDR3 protein. Among 400,000 or so distinct CDR3 sequences listed, 20% were seen once. With 4 bases clipped from V and 3 bases from J, the junction kept 5 bases outside the gene matches. This CDR3 has 16 amino acids. Germline V gives CDR1 SGHRS, CDR2 YFSETQ. About this clonotype: Its specificity is unknown.

Sample: PBMCs or a T cell subset sorted from them (not recorded which). The chain combines TRBV5-1 with TRBJ2-3; 13 bases align to TRBD2. This TCR was sampled from an adult woman who had mild COVID-19 (a few samples of this study predate the infection). Cell type and time point are not known. DNA for the CDR3: TGCGCCAGCAGCCGAGGACTAGCGGGGGAGACAGATACGCAGTATTTT. This codes for CASSRGLAGETDTQYF.